The subject of this entry is one T cell receptor beta chain. Per the study methods: Reference gene primer amplification gave nucleated cell count estimates. Sequencing used immunoSEQ multiplex PCR; TCRdb keeps in-frame clones, though not all of them. V and J calls and clone size are given by that table; D and trimming were obtained from the DNA. The data show 110,000 or so clones, with less than 85% seen just once and less than 15% held by the top ten. This record comes from a study of blood T cell repertoires in COVID-19. About the research overall: Sites in the United States, Italy and Spain provided acute and convalescent COVID-19 samples. From T cells, B-cell-depleted T cells, or PBMCs came the material, which was cDNA or gDNA.

V lost 1 base to trimming and J lost 14 bases, with 15 bases between them. The CDR3 extends over 14 amino acids. The germline V gene encodes CDR1 SGHAT and CDR2 FQNNGV. This clonotype originated in a human donor in a cohort sampled during active COVID-19. The chain recombines TRBV11-2 with TRBJ1-6; D is unclear. Sequenced sample: peripheral blood. The CDR3 here is CASSLAGRPSALHF. The CDR3 nucleotides read TGTGCCAGCAGCTTAGCGGGGAGGCCCTCGGCCCTCCACTTT.